Below are 24 T cell receptor beta chains sequenced from a single sample in a study of response to subunit inactivated influenza vaccine. MiXCR was run by TCRdb on the RT-PCR reads, yielding one entry per CDR3 protein. The data hold around 520,000 distinct CDR3 sequences, with over 25% observed a single time. The sequencing used CD4+ T cells sorted from PBMCs, collected around 5 days after vaccination. Receptor source: a man aged 50 to 59 who received an inactivated influenza vaccine.

This clonotype was seen once. The CDR3 loop reads CASSYAYNEQFF. For the CDR3, the DNA is TGTGCCAGCAGTTACGCTTACAATGAGCAGTTCTTC. The chain is built from TRBV6-2 or TRBV6-3 and TRBJ2-1; no definite D call. Germline loops: CDR1 MNHEY, CDR2 SVGEGT. Deletions cut 2 bases from V and 4 bases from J, with 3 bases between. The CDR3 extends over 12 amino acids.

This clonotype showed up just a few times. This chain links TRBV5-1 with TRBJ1-1, with D hard to call. Germline CDR1 and CDR2: SGHRS and YFSETQ. This CDR3 spans 16 amino acids. Trimming stripped 0 bases from V and 4 bases from J, with 16 bases between. In DNA, the CDR3 is TGCGCCAGCAGCTTGGGCCACGTTGGCGTCGGCACTGAAGCTTTCTTT. Protein: CASSLGHVGVGTEAFF.

In DNA, the CDR3 is TGTGCCAGCAGTCTTGGACAGGGTATGAATGAGCAGTTCTTC. Translated: CASSLGQGMNEQFF. The rearrangement links TRBV12-3 or TRBV12-4 to TRBJ2-1, with TRBD1 identical over 8 bases. V gave up 5 bases and J gave up 7 bases; unmatched junction bases: 7. This CDR3 comprises 14 residues.

The chain combines TRBV4-1 with TRBJ2-2; TRBD1 aligns across 9 bases. The V and J ends lost 2 bases and 6 bases, in that order; junction bases with no gene match: 7. Germline V lookup: CDR1 MGHRA, CDR2 YSYEKL. The CDR3 length is 16 residues. CDR3 coding DNA: TGCGCCAGCAGCCAACCGGGACAGGGTGTGCCCGGGGAGCTGTTTTTT. Its protein is CASSQPGQGVPGELFF.

There are many counts of this clonotype. The chain uses TRBV5-1 and TRBJ2-7; 7 bases are shared with TRBD2. This CDR3 is built from 16 residues. Germline V lookup: CDR1 SGHRS, CDR2 YFSETQ. Germline trimming cut 0 bases from V and 4 bases from J; bases unmatched to any gene: 10. The CDR3 protein is CASSLAPGRHSYEQYF. The CDR3 DNA sequence: TGCGCCAGCAGCTTGGCCCCCGGGAGGCACTCTTACGAGCAGTACTTC. Filled out from reference TRBV5-1 and TRBJ2-7, the complete variable domain reads KAGVTQTPRYLIKTRGQQVTLSCSPISGHRSVSWYQQTPGQGLQFLFEYFSETQRNKGNFPGRFSGRQFSNSRSEMNVSTLELGDSALYLCASSLAPGRHSYEQYFGPGTRLTVT.

The chain uses TRBV6-2 or TRBV6-3 and TRBJ2-1; 7 bases agree with TRBD1. The CDR3 sequence is 17 residues long. In germline, CDR1 is MNHEY, CDR2 SVGEGT. J lost 0 bases, V lost 0 bases, and 5 bases had no gene match. The chain's CDR3 is CASSYSIGGSSYNEQFF. The CDR3 nucleotides read TGTGCCAGCAGTTACTCGATAGGGGGCAGCTCCTACAATGAGCAGTTCTTC.

The chain employs TRBV29-1 and TRBJ2-5; tentatively, D is TRBD1 (5 bases). The length of the CDR3 is 13 residues. V lost 6 bases to trimming and J lost 4 bases, with 15 bases between them. The germline V gene has CDR1 SQVTM and CDR2 ANQGSEA. In nucleotides, the CDR3 is TGCAGCGTAGCCGAGTGGCAGGGAGAGACCCAGTACTTC. This sequence encodes CSVAEWQGETQYF.

The J gene is TRBJ2-7, the V gene TRBV2; unclear D gene. This CDR3 comprises 11 residues. Germline lookup yields CDR1 SNHLY and CDR2 FYNNEI. Trimming cost V 4 bases and J 6 bases, with 7 bases left between them. The CDR3 DNA follows: TGTGCCAGCAGTGGAGGAGCCGAGCAGTACTTC. Amino acid sequence: CASSGGAEQYF. The full variable domain, completed using reference TRBV2 and TRBJ2-7, is EPEVTQTPSHQVTQMGQEVILRCVPISNHLYFYWYRQILGQKVEFLVSFYNNEISEKSEIFDDQFSVERPDGSNFTLKIRSTKLEDSAMYFCASSGGAEQYFGPGTRLTVT.

V and J are TRBV12-3 or TRBV12-4 and TRBJ2-3; D is ambiguous. V was cut by 6 bases and J by 1 base, with 11 bases left in between. This CDR3 is built from 14 residues. The CDR3 bases are TGTGCCAGCAGCCTGCGGAGTGGCACAGATACGCAGTATTTT. Translating gives CASSLRSGTDTQYF.

The chain joins TRBV5-1 to TRBJ2-3; no definite D call. The CDR3 consists of 11 residues. Per the germline V gene, CDR1 is SGHRS and CDR2 is YFSETQ. V was trimmed by 4 bases and J by 5 bases, leaving 5 bases between them. For the CDR3, the DNA is TGCGCCAGCAGCGAACGAGATACGCAGTATTTT. Protein sequence: CASSERDTQYF. Full variable domain (missing parts from reference TRBV5-1 and TRBJ2-3): KAGVTQTPRYLIKTRGQQVTLSCSPISGHRSVSWYQQTPGQGLQFLFEYFSETQRNKGNFPGRFSGRQFSNSRSEMNVSTLELGDSALYLCASSERDTQYFGPGTRLTVL.

The rearrangement uses TRBV30 and TRBJ2-7, with D hard to call. In germline, CDR1 is GTSNPN, CDR2 SVGIG (reference sequence). This CDR3 region has 13 residues. Between the trimmed V and J ends, which lost 1 base and 6 bases, there was a span of 13 bases. The CDR3 nucleotides are TGTGCCTGGAGTGATAGAAGGGCTGGCGAGCAGTACTTC. Its protein product is CAWSDRRAGEQYF. The whole variable domain, filled in from reference TRBV30 and TRBJ2-7, reads SQTIHQWPATLVQPVGSPLSLECTVEGTSNPNLYWYRQAAGRGLQLLFYSVGIGQISSEVPQNLSASRPQDRQFILSSKKLLLSDSGFYLCAWSDRRAGEQYFGPGTRLTVT.

CDR3 sequence: CSAGRGLYEQYF. The CDR3 DNA follows: TGCAGTGCCGGGAGGGGGCTCTACGAGCAGTACTTC. The genes are TRBV20-1 and TRBJ2-7, with a tentative D call TRBD2 (8 bases). V was clipped by 6 bases and J by 3 bases, with 12 bases between them. Germline V gives CDR1 DFQATT, CDR2 SNEGSKA (reference sequence). CDR3 length: 12 amino acids.

The chain couples TRBV6-2 or TRBV6-3 to TRBJ2-7; TRBD2 aligns across 14 bases. After removal of 1 base from V and 7 bases from J, the junction contained 6 bases not matched to a gene. Germline V gene lookup returns CDR1 MNHEY and CDR2 SVGEGT. The CDR3 is 16 residues long. This chain's CDR3 is CASSYLGLAGVFEQYF. DNA of the CDR3: TGTGCCAGCAGTTACTTGGGACTAGCGGGAGTTTTTGAGCAGTACTTC.

The chain is built from TRBV6-5 and TRBJ2-3; D possibly corresponds to TRBD2 (7 bases). Germline CDR1 and CDR2: MNHEY and SVGAGI. With 2 bases removed from V and 5 bases from J, the gap between germline ends came to 17 bases. The CDR3 totals 16 residues. The CDR3 sequence is CASSYRPRGGGDTQYF. CDR3 nucleotide sequence: TGTGCCAGCAGTTACCGTCCTAGGGGGGGTGGAGATACGCAGTATTTT.

This chain uses TRBV5-4 with TRBJ2-3, with TRBD2 matching over 8 bases. Trimming took 4 bases from V and 0 from J; bases not matched to a gene: 7. The CDR3 sequence is 16 residues long. CDR1 is SGHNT, CDR2 YYREEE, per germline (reference sequence). In nucleotides, the CDR3 is TGTGCCAGCAGCCCAATAGCGGGACCTAGCACAGATACGCAGTATTTT. It codes for CASSPIAGPSTDTQYF.

This rearrangement joins TRBV6-5 to TRBJ2-1, with 7 bases lining up with TRBD2. The CDR3 consists of 15 residues. The V and J ends lost 0 bases and 6 bases, in that order; junction bases with no gene match: 5. Germline V gene lookup returns CDR1 MNHEY and CDR2 SVGAGI. The CDR3 bases are TGTGCCAGCAGTTACTCTACAGCGGGGATCAATGAGCAGTTCTTC. Translation: CASSYSTAGINEQFF.

In its sample, this clonotype was seen many times. The chain is built from TRBV5-5 and TRBJ2-5; 7 bases are shared with TRBD1. This CDR3 has 15 residues. The J segment lost 4 bases and the V segment lost 4 bases, leaving 10 bases of the junction unmatched. The germline V gene has CDR1 SGHKS and CDR2 YYEKEE (reference sequence). CDR3 protein: CASSTLTGVGETQYF. The CDR3 DNA sequence: TGTGCCAGCAGCACACTCACAGGGGTTGGAGAGACCCAGTACTTC.

CDR3 region: CSARPPGQGAAQYF. The DNA for the CDR3 is TGCAGTGCTAGACCACCGGGACAGGGGGCGGCCCAGTACTTC. The chain links TRBV20-1 to TRBJ2-5; 12 nucleotides agree with TRBD1. The CDR3 loop spans 14 amino acids. Germline CDR1 and CDR2: DFQATT and SNEGSKA (reference sequence). Trimming took 2 bases from V and 9 from J; bases not matched to a gene: 7.

The V and J genes are TRBV2 and TRBJ2-5; D possibly corresponds to TRBD1 (6 bases). The length of the CDR3 is 13 residues. The germline V gene has CDR1 SNHLY and CDR2 FYNNEI. With 5 bases removed from V and 3 bases from J, the gap between germline ends came to 10 bases. The CDR3: CASSFDRKETQYF. CDR3 coding DNA: TGTGCCAGCAGTTTTGACAGGAAAGAGACCCAGTACTTC.

The rearrangement joins TRBV7-2 to TRBJ2-5; the D gene is possibly TRBD1 (6 bases). The V end was cut by 4 bases, the J end by 0 bases, with 9 bases between. Germline V gene sequence: CDR1 SGHTA, CDR2 FQGNSA. This CDR3 region has 14 residues. DNA of the CDR3: TGTGCCAGCAGCTGGACAGCGTACCAAGAGACCCAGTACTTC. Translated, it gives CASSWTAYQETQYF.

This clonotype was recorded a few times. The chain carries TRBV20-1 and TRBJ2-5; 14 nucleotides align to TRBD2. The germline gives CDR1 DFQATT, CDR2 SNEGSKA (reference sequence). This CDR3 is 14 amino acids long. Trimming at V came to 6 bases and at J to 5 bases, leaving 5 bases not matched to a gene. CDR3 coding DNA: TGCAGTGCCCAGGGACTAGCGGGAGTGGAGACCCAGTACTTC. This translates into CSAQGLAGVETQYF.

The chain is built from TRBV6-1 and TRBJ2-3; 8 nucleotides agree with TRBD2. The germline gives CDR1 MNHNS, CDR2 SASEGT. This CDR3 has 17 amino acids. After removal of 6 bases from V and 0 bases from J, the junction contained 11 bases not matched to a gene. The CDR3 sequence: CASRMAGGPISTDTQYF. The CDR3 bases are TGTGCCAGCAGGATGGCGGGGGGCCCTATTAGCACAGATACGCAGTATTTT.

This chain joins TRBV10-3 and TRBJ2-2, with TRBD2 matching over 8 bases. Germline loops: CDR1 ENHRY, CDR2 SYGVKD. The CDR3 spans 16 residues. With V trimmed by 6 bases and J by 3 bases, 9 bases remained unmatched. The CDR3 protein is CAISEGREGYTGELFF. The CDR3 DNA is TGTGCCATCAGCGAGGGACGGGAGGGATACACCGGGGAGCTGTTTTTT.

The J gene is TRBJ2-3, the V gene TRBV7-2; D possibly corresponds to TRBD2 (7 bases). Per the germline V gene, CDR1 is SGHTA and CDR2 is FQGNSA. This CDR3 contains 13 residues. Trimming took off 5 bases at V and 5 bases at J, with 11 bases between the two ends. CDR3: CASSRGAVDTQYF. The DNA of the CDR3 is TGTGCCAGCAGCCGGGGGGCCGTAGATACGCAGTATTTT.